The sequence of this TCR beta chain was determined in a study of T-cell reconstitution after alpha-beta-depleted transplantation in children. This clonotype was detected only a few times. Sequence at one end of the junction differs from germline and may be a read error. The CDR3 consists of 14 residues. TCRbeta library preparation incorporated unique molecular identifiers. In TCRdb, the PCR reads were re-called with MiXCR into one record per CDR3 protein. This table holds some 600,000 distinct CDR3 sequences, 15% to 20% found once. The rearrangement uses TRBV12-3 or TRBV12-4 and TRBJ1-1; D is perhaps TRBD1 (6 bases). Source: PBMCs from the stem cell graft donor, taken from the stem cell graft. The clonotype originates from a human donor who donated a stem cell graft to a child with acute myeloid leukemia. The CDR3 DNA sequence: TGTGCCAGCAGTAGGGCGACAGGACCCACTGAGGCTTTCTTT. Residues: CASSRATGPTEAFF.